This paragraph reports one T cell receptor beta chain. Its antigen has not been determined. No per-base quality is available; no much larger clone lies one base away. The sample originates from a study of T cells in localized non-small cell lung cancer (dated by TCRdb to 2020 to 2021). With regard to the full study: The study examined T cell repertoires in a few hundred patients with early-stage NSCLC and compared tumors with uninvolved tumor-adjacent lungs. The cohort was made up of around 240 treatment-naive NSCLC patients whose localized lung tumors had been resected. Of the NSCLC patients, around 130 were male and around 99 were female, and the mean age was about 69 years.

General findings and caveats noted by the study authors: Because the study design was exploratory, TCR variables were selected using unadjusted p-values without false-discovery rate correction. Longer overall survival was associated with higher T cell density in blood, whereas shorter survival was associated with higher clonality in adjacent lung. Because multi-region sequencing of the tumors was not done, intratumor heterogeneity could not be ruled out. Of the top 100 tumor clones, a median of approximately 60 were detected in paired uninvolved adjacent lung; some 28 were also among that lung's top 100. Uninvolved tumor-adjacent lung showed the highest T cell clonality, higher than tumor, which suggests more focused antigenic responses in the uninvolved tumor-adjacent lung.

At diagnosis, tumor, uninvolved tumor-adjacent lung and peripheral blood were collected and then preserved as a mix of FFPE and fresh-frozen material. For TCR repertoire profiling, blood samples were analyzed as peripheral blood mononuclear cells. TCR beta CDR3 regions were sequenced from DNA using the immunoSEQ Assay. As for how the authors treated the data: To compute T cell density, TCR beta template counts were normalized to usable DNA, which was estimated by amplifying housekeeping genes. Richness was estimated using the preseqR package, with extrapolation to 400,000 templates for PBMC samples and to 120,000 templates for tissue samples. Clonality was defined by subtracting Pielou's evenness from one. Tissue-enriched TCRs were identified through differential abundance testing performed on productive amino-acid clonotypes, with a minimum total count of 5 and an alpha of 0.1. The Jaccard Index and the Morisita Overlap Index were used to measure repertoire overlap between compartments. GLIPH grouped TCR beta CDR3s together with public tetramer-defined viral CDR3s, and a viral motif had to include at least three viral sequences and also show V-gene enrichment. Not all clones reach the TCRdb copy of this immuneACCESS table, which keeps in-frame sequences only. Checked studies attribute under half of the gap to unresolved V genes and leave the rest unexplained. V, J and clone size were drawn from that table, and D and trimming were deduced from the DNA. The sample table shows about 53,000 clones, and over 80% are seen once. The ten largest clones take up 17% of the sample.

This TCR was recovered from a man between 35 and 75 years old with stage III lung adenocarcinoma. The input for sequencing was peripheral blood mononuclear cells, taken before any cancer treatment.

The CDR3 loop reads CASSQDIYWGYNEQFF. The base sequence is TGTGCCAGCAGCCAAGACATCTACTGGGGTTACAATGAGCAGTTCTTC. This receptor chain uses TRBV4-2 and TRBJ2-1, with the D gene not confidently named. Looking up the germline V gene yields CDR1 LGHNA and CDR2 YNFKEQ. The junction carries 13 bases between V and J, which are trimmed by 0 bases and 4 bases respectively. From the cysteine through the phenylalanine, the CDR3 covers 16 amino acids. The retained sequence is limited to the CDR3, 48 bases, with the frame set at the first base.